This T cell receptor beta chain was observed in a study of OX40 agonist ivuxolimab in advanced cancers. Notes on the study in general: Patients who responded partially at 0.1-3.0 mg/kg showed clonal expansion ranking among the lowest.

CDR1 and CDR2 (germline): LGHNA, YNFKEQ. This CDR3 has 17 amino acids. The trim removed 1 base at V and 6 bases at J, leaving 13 bases unmatched. TCRdb's copy holds only in-frame clones and misses some; the assay was immunoSEQ multiplex PCR. The data hold 50,000 to 80,000 clones, with 85% to 95% observed a single time. Blood sampling took place at baseline, cycle 4 day 1, and cycle 7 day 1. On this clone: Its matching antigen is unknown.

This clonotype was obtained from an adult with an advanced solid tumor such as melanoma, head and neck, liver or kidney cancer. J is TRBJ1-1 and V is TRBV4-2, with 8 bases lining up with TRBD1. This sample comprised CD4+ or CD8+ T cells sorted from blood, obtained in a trial of the OX40 agonist ivuxolimab. This chain's CDR3 is CASSQVRSGQGAAEAFF. As DNA, the CDR3 is TGTGCCAGCAGCCAAGTCAGATCTGGGCAGGGGGCAGCTGAAGCTTTCTTT.